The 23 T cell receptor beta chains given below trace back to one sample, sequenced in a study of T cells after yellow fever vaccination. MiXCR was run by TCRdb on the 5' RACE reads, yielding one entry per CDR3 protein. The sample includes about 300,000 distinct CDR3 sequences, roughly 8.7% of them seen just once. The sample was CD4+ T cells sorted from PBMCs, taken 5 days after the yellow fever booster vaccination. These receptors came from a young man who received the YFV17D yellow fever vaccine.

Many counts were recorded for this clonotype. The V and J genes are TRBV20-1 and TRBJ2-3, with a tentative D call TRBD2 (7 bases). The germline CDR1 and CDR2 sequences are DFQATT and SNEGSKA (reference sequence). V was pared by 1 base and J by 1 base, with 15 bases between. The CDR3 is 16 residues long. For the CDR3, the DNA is TGCAGTGCTAGAGCGAGGGGGGGCTTTCGCACAGATACGCAGTATTTT. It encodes CSARARGGFRTDTQYF.

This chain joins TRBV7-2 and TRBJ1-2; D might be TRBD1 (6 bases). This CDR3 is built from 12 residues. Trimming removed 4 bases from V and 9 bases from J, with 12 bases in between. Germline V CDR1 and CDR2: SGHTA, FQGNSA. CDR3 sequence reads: CASSSRGRRYTF. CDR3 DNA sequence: TGTGCCAGCAGCTCGAGGGGGAGACGCTACACCTTC.

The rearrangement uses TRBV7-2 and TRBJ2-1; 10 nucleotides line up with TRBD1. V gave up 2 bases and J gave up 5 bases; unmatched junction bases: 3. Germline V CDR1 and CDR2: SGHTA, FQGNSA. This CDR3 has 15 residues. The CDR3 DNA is TGTGCCAGCAGCTTAACCGGGACAGGGGACAATGAGCAGTTCTTC. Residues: CASSLTGTGDNEQFF.

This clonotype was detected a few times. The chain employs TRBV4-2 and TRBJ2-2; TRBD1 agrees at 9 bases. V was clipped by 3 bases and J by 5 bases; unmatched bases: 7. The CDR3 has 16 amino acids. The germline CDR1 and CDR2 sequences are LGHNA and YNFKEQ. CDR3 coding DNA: TGTGCCAGCAGCCAGATTCCCGGACAGGGGACCGGGGAGCTGTTTTTT. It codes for CASSQIPGQGTGELFF.

The CDR3 nucleotides are TGTGCCAGCAGCTTAGGACAAAAGCAGGAGACCCAGTACTTC. It codes for CASSLGQKQETQYF. J is TRBJ2-5 and V is TRBV7-2; D unclear. The V end lost 1 base, the J end lost 5 bases, and 11 bases lay between the germline ends. The CDR3 extends over 14 amino acids. CDR1 and CDR2 (germline): SGHTA, FQGNSA.

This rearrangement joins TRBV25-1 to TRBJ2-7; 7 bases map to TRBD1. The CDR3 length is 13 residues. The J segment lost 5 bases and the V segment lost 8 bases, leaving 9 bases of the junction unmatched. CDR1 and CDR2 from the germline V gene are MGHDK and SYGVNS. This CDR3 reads CASGRQGNNEQYF. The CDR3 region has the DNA TGTGCCAGCGGACGACAGGGTAACAACGAGCAGTACTTC.

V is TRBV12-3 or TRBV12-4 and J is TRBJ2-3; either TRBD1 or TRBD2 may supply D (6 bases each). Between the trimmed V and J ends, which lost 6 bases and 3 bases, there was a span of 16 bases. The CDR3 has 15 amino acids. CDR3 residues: CASRWGADLTDTQYF. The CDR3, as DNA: TGTGCCAGCAGGTGGGGGGCCGATTTGACAGATACGCAGTATTTT.

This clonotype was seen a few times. The CDR3 sequence is CASSIGQADNEQFF. The CDR3 DNA is TGTGCCAGCAGCATCGGACAGGCCGACAATGAGCAGTTCTTC. The rearrangement links TRBV28 to TRBJ2-1; TRBD1 agrees at 7 bases. Germline V lookup: CDR1 MDHEN, CDR2 SYDVKM. The CDR3 totals 14 residues. V dropped 6 bases and J dropped 5; count of bases not matched to a gene: 7.

The CDR3 reads CASSQEWTSGVGETQYF. CDR3 DNA sequence: TGTGCCAGCAGCCAAGAGTGGACTAGCGGGGTTGGGGAGACCCAGTACTTC. The chain employs TRBV3-1 and TRBJ2-5; 12 bases are a match to TRBD2. The length of the CDR3 is 17 residues. The germline V gene has CDR1 LGHDT and CDR2 YNNKEL (reference sequence). V shed 0 bases, J shed 5 bases, and the junction held 7 bases outside the gene matches.

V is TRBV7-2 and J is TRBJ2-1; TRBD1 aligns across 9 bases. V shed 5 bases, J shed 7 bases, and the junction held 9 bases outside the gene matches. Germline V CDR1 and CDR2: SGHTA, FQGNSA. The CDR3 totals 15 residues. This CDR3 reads CASSPRQGVRNEQFF. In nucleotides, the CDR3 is TGTGCCAGCAGCCCACGACAGGGGGTGAGGAATGAGCAGTTCTTC.

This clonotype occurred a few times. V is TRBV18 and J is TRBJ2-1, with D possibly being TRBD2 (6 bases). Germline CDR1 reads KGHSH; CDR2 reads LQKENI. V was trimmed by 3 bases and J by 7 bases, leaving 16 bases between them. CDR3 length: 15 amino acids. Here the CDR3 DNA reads TGTGCCAGCTCACCCGGGCGGGGTCATACAAATGAGCAGTTCTTC. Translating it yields CASSPGRGHTNEQFF.

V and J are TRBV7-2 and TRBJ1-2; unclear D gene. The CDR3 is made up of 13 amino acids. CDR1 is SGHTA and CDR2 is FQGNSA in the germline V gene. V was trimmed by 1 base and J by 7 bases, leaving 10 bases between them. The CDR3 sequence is CASSLETLFGYTF. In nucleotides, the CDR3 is TGTGCCAGCAGCTTAGAAACACTATTTGGCTACACCTTC.

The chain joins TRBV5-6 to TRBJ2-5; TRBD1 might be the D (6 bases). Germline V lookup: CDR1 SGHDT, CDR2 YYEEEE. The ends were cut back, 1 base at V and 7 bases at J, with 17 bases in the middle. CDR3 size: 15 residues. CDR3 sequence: CASSLWGRGFGTQYF. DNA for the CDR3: TGTGCCAGCAGCTTGTGGGGGCGCGGGTTCGGGACCCAGTACTTC. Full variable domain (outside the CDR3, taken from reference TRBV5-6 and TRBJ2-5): DAGVTQSPTHLIKTRGQQVTLRCSPKSGHDTVSWYQQALGQGPQFIFQYYEEEERQRGNFPDRFSGHQFPNYSSELNVNALLLGDSALYLCASSLWGRGFGTQYFGPGTRLLVL.

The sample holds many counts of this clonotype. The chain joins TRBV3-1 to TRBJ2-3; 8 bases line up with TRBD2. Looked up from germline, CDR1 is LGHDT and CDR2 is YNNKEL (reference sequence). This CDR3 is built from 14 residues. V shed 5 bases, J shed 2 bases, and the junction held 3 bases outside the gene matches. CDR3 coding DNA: TGTGCCAGCAGCTCACTAGCGGTCACAGATACGCAGTATTTT. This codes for CASSSLAVTDTQYF.

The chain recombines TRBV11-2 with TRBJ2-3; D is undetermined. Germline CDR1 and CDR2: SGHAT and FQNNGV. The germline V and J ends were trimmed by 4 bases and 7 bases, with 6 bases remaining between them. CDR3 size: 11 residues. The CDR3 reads CASSSFYTQYF. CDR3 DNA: TGTGCCAGCAGCTCCTTCTATACGCAGTATTTT.

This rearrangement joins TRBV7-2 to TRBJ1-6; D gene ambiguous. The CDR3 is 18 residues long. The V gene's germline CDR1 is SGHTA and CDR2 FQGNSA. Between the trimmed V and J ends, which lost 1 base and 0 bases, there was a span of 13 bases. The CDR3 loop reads CASSLGEAVSSYNSPLHF. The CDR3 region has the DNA TGTGCCAGCAGCTTAGGGGAAGCGGTGAGCTCCTATAATTCACCCCTCCACTTT.

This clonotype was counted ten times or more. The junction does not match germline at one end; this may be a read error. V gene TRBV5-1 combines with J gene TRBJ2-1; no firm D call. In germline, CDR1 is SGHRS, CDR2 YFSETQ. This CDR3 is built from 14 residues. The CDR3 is CASSLPGSYNEQFF. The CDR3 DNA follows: TGTGCCAGCAGTTTACCGGGTTCCTACAATGAGCAGTTCTTC.

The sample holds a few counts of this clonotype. This CDR3 reads CASSLPGTSGTDTQYF. The CDR3 region has the DNA TGCGCCAGCAGCTTGCCCGGGACTAGCGGCACAGATACGCAGTATTTT. The chain carries TRBV5-1 and TRBJ2-3, with TRBD2 identical over 10 bases. Germline values: CDR1 SGHRS, CDR2 YFSETQ. The trim removed 1 base at V and 1 base at J, leaving 3 bases unmatched. The CDR3 is 16 amino acids.

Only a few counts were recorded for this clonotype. The CDR3 sequence is CASSQTGFAKNIQYF. DNA of the CDR3: TGTGCCAGCAGTCAGACAGGTTTCGCCAAAAACATTCAGTACTTC. The genes are TRBV6-5 and TRBJ2-4; D may be TRBD1 (6 bases). Germline-derived CDR1 and CDR2 are MNHEY and SVGAGI. The CDR3 loop spans 15 amino acids. Trimming took off 5 bases at V and 1 base at J, with 12 bases between the two ends.

This chain's CDR3 is CASSEGVRGVIYF. The CDR3, as DNA: TGTGCCAGCAGTGAAGGAGTGCGGGGGGTCATATACTTC. The chain uses TRBV2 and TRBJ2-5; 8 nucleotides line up with TRBD2. Germline V CDR1 and CDR2: SNHLY, FYNNEI. The CDR3 is 13 residues long. With 1 base clipped from V and 14 bases from J, the junction kept 9 bases outside the gene matches.

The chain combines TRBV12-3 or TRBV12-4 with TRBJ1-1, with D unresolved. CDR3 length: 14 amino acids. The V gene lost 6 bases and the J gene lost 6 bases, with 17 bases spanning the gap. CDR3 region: CASSPWGGRAEAFF. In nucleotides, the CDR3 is TGTGCCAGCAGCCCCTGGGGAGGGAGGGCTGAAGCTTTCTTT.

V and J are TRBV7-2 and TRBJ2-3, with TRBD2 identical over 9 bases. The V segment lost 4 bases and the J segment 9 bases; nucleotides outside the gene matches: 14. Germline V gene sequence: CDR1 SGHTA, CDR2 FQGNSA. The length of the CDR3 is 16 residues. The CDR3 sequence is CASSSRGGGAARTQYF. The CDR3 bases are TGTGCCAGCAGCTCCCGGGGCGGGGGGGCCGCGCGAACGCAGTATTTT. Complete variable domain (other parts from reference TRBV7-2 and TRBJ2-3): GAGVSQSPSNKVTEKGKDVELRCDPISGHTALYWYRQSLGQGLEFLIYFQGNSAPDKSGLPSDRFSAERTGGSVSTLTIQRTQQEDSAVYLCASSSRGGGAARTQYFGPGTRLTVL.

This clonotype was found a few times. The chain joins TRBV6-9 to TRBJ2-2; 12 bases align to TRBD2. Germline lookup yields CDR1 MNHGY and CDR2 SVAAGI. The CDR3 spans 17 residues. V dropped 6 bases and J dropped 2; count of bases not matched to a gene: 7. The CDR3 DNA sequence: TGTGCCAGCAGCCAAGGACTAGCGGGGACTAACACCGGGGAGCTGTTTTTT. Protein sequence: CASSQGLAGTNTGELFF.